This entry lists 20 T cell receptor beta chains sequenced from one sample in a study of blood T cell repertoires in COVID-19 (dated by TCRdb to 2018 to 2021). Library method: the immunoSEQ multiplex PCR assay. TCRdb provides this immuneACCESS table in a form limited to in-frame rearrangements. Some clones are lacking; in checked studies, under half of them reflect an unresolved V gene, and why the rest are absent is not known. The sample profile shows roughly 300,000 clones; less than 90% of them were found once. Over 9.5% of the sample comes from the top ten. Specimen: peripheral blood. The receptors originated from a woman in her thirties with COVID-19, enrolled during active disease.

V gene TRBV5-6 combines with J gene TRBJ2-7; no firm D call. Germline V gene lookup returns CDR1 SGHDT and CDR2 YYEEEE. Deletions cut 4 bases from V and 0 bases from J, with 5 bases between. The CDR3 extends over 12 amino acids. The CDR3 sequence is CASSVLSYEQYF. The CDR3 bases are TGTGCCAGCAGCGTACTCTCCTACGAGCAGTACTTC.

The chain joins TRBV27 to TRBJ2-2; TRBD2 matches 8 bases. V was clipped by 3 bases and J by 9 bases; unmatched bases: 12. Germline V gene data show CDR1 as MNHEY and CDR2 as SMNVEV (reference sequence). This CDR3 comprises 16 residues. CDR3 coding DNA: TGTGCCAGCAGTTTCGCACCGGGACTAGTGGTCCGGGAGCTGTTTTTT. It specifies CASSFAPGLVVRELFF.

The chain carries TRBV5-1 and TRBJ1-2; perhaps TRBD1 as D (5 bases). This CDR3 spans 13 amino acids. V lost 5 bases and J 2 bases, leaving 10 bases between the germline ends. CDR1 and CDR2 from the germline V gene are SGHRS and YFSETQ. DNA of the CDR3: TGCGCCAGCAGGCAAGGGGTCAACTATGGCTACACCTTC. This translates into CASRQGVNYGYTF. The entire variable domain, with the rest obtained from reference TRBV5-1 and TRBJ1-2, is as follows: KAGVTQTPRYLIKTRGQQVTLSCSPISGHRSVSWYQQTPGQGLQFLFEYFSETQRNKGNFPGRFSGRQFSNSRSEMNVSTLELGDSALYLCASRQGVNYGYTFGSGTRLTVV.

The rearrangement joins TRBV25-1 to TRBJ1-2; D is uncertain. The CDR3 is 14 amino acids. CDR1 and CDR2 from the germline V gene are MGHDK and SYGVNS. Trimming took off 2 bases at V and 5 bases at J, with 12 bases between the two ends. CDR3 coding DNA: TGTGCCAGCAGTGAAATCGGGGTTGGGTATGGCTACACCTTC. This translates into CASSEIGVGYGYTF.

The rearrangement uses TRBV19 and TRBJ1-1; a possible D gene is TRBD1 (6 bases). The length of the CDR3 is 15 residues. The germline CDR1 and CDR2 sequences are LNHDA and SQIVND (reference sequence). V lost 6 bases and J 4 bases, leaving 18 bases between the germline ends. CDR3 bases: TGTGCCAGTAGCCCTCTGGGGGGGCGAAGCACTGAAGCTTTCTTT. Encoded protein: CASSPLGGRSTEAFF. Supplemented by reference TRBV19 and TRBJ1-1, the full variable domain reads DGGITQSPKYLFRKEGQNVTLSCEQNLNHDAMYWYRQDPGQGLRLIYYSQIVNDFQKGDIAEGYSVSREKKESFPLTVTSAQKNPTAFYLCASSPLGGRSTEAFFGQGTRLTVV.

This clone has only one observation. The chain uses TRBV7-9 and TRBJ1-6; 8 bases agree with TRBD1. The CDR3 has 15 residues. Germline-derived CDR1 and CDR2 are SEHNR and FQNEAQ (reference sequence). V was clipped by 5 bases and J by 5 bases; unmatched bases: 5. CDR3 sequence: CASSPRQGNNSPLHF. CDR3 coding DNA: TGTGCCAGCAGCCCGAGACAGGGGAATAATTCACCCCTCCACTTT.

This clone turned up a few times. The chain couples TRBV29-1 to TRBJ2-7, with D perhaps TRBD1 (5 bases). V lost 2 bases and J 3 bases, leaving 11 bases between the germline ends. The CDR3 sequence is 13 residues long. CDR1 is SQVTM and CDR2 is ANQGSEA in the germline V gene. CDR3 nucleotide sequence: TGCAGCGTTGAACTGGCCGACAGCTACGAGCAGTACTTC. Translated: CSVELADSYEQYF.

The rearrangement links TRBV11-2 to TRBJ1-3; possibly TRBD1 for D (6 bases). CDR3 length: 15 amino acids. V was cut by 0 bases and J by 3 bases, with 9 bases left in between. In germline, CDR1 is SGHAT, CDR2 FQNNGV. The CDR3 DNA is TGTGCCAGCAGCTTAGAAGGGGGTTTTGGAAACACCATATATTTT. It specifies CASSLEGGFGNTIYF.

This clone was observed a handful of times. The rearrangement uses TRBV2 and TRBJ2-3; 10 positions match TRBD2. V was pared by 4 bases and J by 3 bases, with 4 bases of the junction left unmatched. CDR1 is SNHLY, CDR2 FYNNEI, per germline. The CDR3 sequence is 15 residues long. The CDR3 DNA reads TGTGCCAGCAGTGGAGCGGGGGGGACTACAGATACGCAGTATTTT. It yields the protein CASSGAGGTTDTQYF.

V gene TRBV6-5 combines with J gene TRBJ2-1, with TRBD2 as a possible D gene (6 bases). This CDR3 is built from 12 residues. The V end lost 6 bases, the J end lost 6 bases, and 9 bases lay between the germline ends. The germline V gene has CDR1 MNHEY and CDR2 SVGAGI. This CDR3 reads CASSAGFNEQFF. DNA of the CDR3: TGTGCCAGCAGCGCGGGGTTCAATGAGCAGTTCTTC.

The gene calls are TRBV5-1 and TRBJ2-7; maybe TRBD1 (6 bases). The CDR3 length is 19 residues. Germline CDR1 and CDR2: SGHRS and YFSETQ. Trimming removed 3 bases from V and 3 bases from J, with 28 bases in between. CDR3 residues: CASSSRTPDRRSPNYEQYF. In nucleotides, the CDR3 is TGCGCCAGCAGCTCAAGGACTCCGGACAGACGATCACCAAACTACGAGCAGTACTTC.

The J gene is TRBJ2-3, the V gene TRBV5-4; D might be TRBD2 (5 bases). This CDR3 spans 13 amino acids. The V end was cut by 0 bases, the J end by 5 bases, with 7 bases between. Germline V gene lookup returns CDR1 SGHNT and CDR2 YYREEE (reference sequence). DNA of the CDR3: TGTGCCAGCAGCTTGGCCCGGGGAGATACGCAGTATTTT. It translates to CASSLARGDTQYF.

The rearrangement joins TRBV6-5 to TRBJ1-2; D unresolved. Germline values: CDR1 MNHEY, CDR2 SVGAGI. The CDR3 extends over 13 amino acids. The V and J ends lost 6 bases and 2 bases respectively, with 10 bases between them. As DNA, the CDR3 is TGTGCCAGCAGGACGCCGGGAAACTATGGCTACACCTTC. Translated, it gives CASRTPGNYGYTF.

This chain links TRBV7-9 with TRBJ2-1; TRBD2 matches 13 bases. After removal of 5 bases from V and 0 bases from J, the junction contained 7 bases not matched to a gene. This CDR3 is 18 amino acids long. CDR1 is SEHNR, CDR2 FQNEAQ, per germline (reference sequence). The CDR3 sequence is CASSLRTSGSHSYNEQFF. CDR3 coding DNA: TGTGCCAGCAGCCTACGGACTAGCGGGAGCCACTCCTACAATGAGCAGTTCTTC. The full variable domain, completed using reference TRBV7-9 and TRBJ2-1, is DTGVSQNPRHKITKRGQNVTFRCDPISEHNRLYWYRQTLGQGPEFLTYFQNEAQLEKSRLLSDRFSAERPKGSFSTLEIQRTEQGDSAMYLCASSLRTSGSHSYNEQFFGPGTRLTVL.

The CDR3 spells CASSDFGDYGYTF. The CDR3, as DNA: TGTGCCAGCAGTGACTTCGGGGACTATGGCTACACCTTC. The rearrangement uses TRBV25-1 and TRBJ1-2; no clear D. CDR3 length: 13 amino acids. Germline V gene sequence: CDR1 MGHDK, CDR2 SYGVNS. Trimming removed 3 bases at V and 3 bases at J, with 8 bases between.

In DNA, the CDR3 is TGTGCCAGCAGCGGGGCGGGGTATAGCTCCTACGAGCAGTACTTC. Residues: CASSGAGYSSYEQYF. The J gene is TRBJ2-7, the V gene TRBV9; a weak D match, TRBD2 (6 bases). The ends were cut back, 3 bases at V and 0 bases at J, with 13 bases in the middle. Germline V gives CDR1 SGDLS, CDR2 YYNGEE. The length of the CDR3 is 15 residues.

The CDR3 region is CATSRGRIAFF. Here the CDR3 DNA reads TGTGCCACCTCGAGGGGGCGCATAGCTTTCTTT. The chain uses TRBV6-5 and TRBJ1-1; 7 positions match TRBD1. Germline CDR1 MNHEY, CDR2 SVGAGI. This CDR3 has 11 amino acids. Trimming cost V 10 bases and J 10 bases; bases outside gene matches: 9.

The rearrangement joins TRBV27 to TRBJ1-2, with D perhaps TRBD1 (5 bases). CDR3 size: 14 residues. Germline V gene sequence: CDR1 MNHEY, CDR2 SMNVEV (reference sequence). V lost 8 bases and J lost 1, with 14 bases in between. The CDR3: CASGRGGNNYGYTF. CDR3 nucleotides: TGTGCCAGCGGCCGGGGGGGAAATAACTATGGCTACACCTTC.

V and J are TRBV24-1 and TRBJ1-2; 7 bases agree with TRBD1. Germline CDR1 KGHDR, CDR2 SFDVKD. J lost 4 bases, V lost 4 bases, and 5 bases had no gene match. This CDR3 is 14 amino acids long. CDR3 bases: TGTGCCACCAGTGAATCAGACAGGGTCTATGGCTACACCTTC. Amino acid sequence: CATSESDRVYGYTF.

The chain recombines TRBV4-1 with TRBJ2-3; no reliable D call. Per germline, CDR1 MGHRA and CDR2 YSYEKL. The CDR3 runs 14 residues. The ends were cut back, 1 base at V and 2 bases at J, with 7 bases in the middle. The DNA of the CDR3 is TGCGCCAGCAGCCAAGCGGCGGACACAGATACGCAGTATTTT. Translation gives CASSQAADTDTQYF.